The entry that follows covers one TCR beta chain sequence. Its antigen is not identified. This specimen comes from a study of T cell responses to AZD1222 COVID-19 vaccine. General study points: Donors were largely white British and mainly female; clonal diversity was possibly underestimated. Only 5 or 6 people who got AZD1222 tested seropositive at baseline. Close to half of all spike-specific TCRs reportedly target regions of the variants that are unmutated. After two AZD1222 doses, spike-specific TCR breadth and depth rose versus day 0.

Clones were sequenced by immunoSEQ multiplex PCR, and TCRdb holds only the in-frame ones, with some missing. The data show 50,000 to 65,000 clones, around nine tenths seen once. Trimming removed 7 bases from V and 0 bases from J, with 13 bases in between. Per the germline V gene, CDR1 is LNHDA and CDR2 is SQIVND (reference sequence). The CDR3 sequence is 15 residues long. The chain couples TRBV19 to TRBJ1-5, with D unresolved. Sample: peripheral blood, taken 28 days after the second dose of the MenACWY control vaccine. The TCR originated in an adult who received the MenACWY meningococcal vaccine as a control. In DNA form, the CDR3 reads TGTGCCAGTATCCAGGACCGTCTTAGCAATCAGCCCCAGCATTTT. Protein: CASIQDRLSNQPQHF. The full variable domain, with the rest looked up from reference TRBV19 and TRBJ1-5, is DGGITQSPKYLFRKEGQNVTLSCEQNLNHDAMYWYRQDPGQGLRLIYYSQIVNDFQKGDIAEGYSVSREKKESFPLTVTSAQKNPTAFYLCASIQDRLSNQPQHFGDGTRLSIL.